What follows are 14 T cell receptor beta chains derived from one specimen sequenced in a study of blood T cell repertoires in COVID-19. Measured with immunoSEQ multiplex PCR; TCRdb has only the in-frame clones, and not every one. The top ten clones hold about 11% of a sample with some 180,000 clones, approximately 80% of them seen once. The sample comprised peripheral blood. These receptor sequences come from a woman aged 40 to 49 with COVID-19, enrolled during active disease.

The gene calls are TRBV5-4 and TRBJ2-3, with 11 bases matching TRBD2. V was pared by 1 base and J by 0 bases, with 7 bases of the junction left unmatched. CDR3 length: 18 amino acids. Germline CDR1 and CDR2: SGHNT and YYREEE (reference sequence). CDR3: CASSLSSGRIWSTDTQYF. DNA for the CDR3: TGTGCCAGCAGCTTGTCTAGCGGGAGGATTTGGAGCACAGATACGCAGTATTTT.

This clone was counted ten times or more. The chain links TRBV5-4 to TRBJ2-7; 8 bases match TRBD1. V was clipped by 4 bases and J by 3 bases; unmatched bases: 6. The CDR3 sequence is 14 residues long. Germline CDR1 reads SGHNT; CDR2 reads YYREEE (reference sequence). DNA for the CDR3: TGTGCCAGCAGCCCGGGGACAGGAGGCTACGAGCAGTACGTC. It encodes CASSPGTGGYEQYV.

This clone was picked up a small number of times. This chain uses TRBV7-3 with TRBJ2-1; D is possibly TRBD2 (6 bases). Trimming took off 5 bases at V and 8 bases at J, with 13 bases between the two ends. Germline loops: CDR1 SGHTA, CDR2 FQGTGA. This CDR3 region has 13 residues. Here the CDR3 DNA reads TGTGCCAGCAGCCGGCGGGATAGAGATGAGCAGTTCTTC. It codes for CASSRRDRDEQFF.

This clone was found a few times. The CDR3 here is CASSFVTANTGELFF. CDR3 sequence (DNA): TGTGCCAGCAGCTTCGTGACAGCGAACACCGGGGAGCTGTTTTTT. V is TRBV7-3 and J is TRBJ2-2; D may be TRBD1 (5 bases). Germline V lookup: CDR1 SGHTA, CDR2 FQGTGA. V was shortened by 3 bases and J by 0 bases, with 8 bases between the two germline ends. The CDR3 has 15 amino acids.

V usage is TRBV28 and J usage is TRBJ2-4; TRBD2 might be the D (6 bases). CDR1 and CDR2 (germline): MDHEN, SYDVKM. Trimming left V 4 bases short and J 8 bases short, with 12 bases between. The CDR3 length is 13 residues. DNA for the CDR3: TGTGCCAGCAGTTCCGGGACTGGGCACATTCAGTACTTC. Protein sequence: CASSSGTGHIQYF. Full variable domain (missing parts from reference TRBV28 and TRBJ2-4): DVKVTQSSRYLVKRTGEKVFLECVQDMDHENMFWYRQDPGLGLRLIYFSYDVKMKEKGDIPEGYSVSREKKERFSLILESASTNQTSMYLCASSSGTGHIQYFGAGTRLSVL.

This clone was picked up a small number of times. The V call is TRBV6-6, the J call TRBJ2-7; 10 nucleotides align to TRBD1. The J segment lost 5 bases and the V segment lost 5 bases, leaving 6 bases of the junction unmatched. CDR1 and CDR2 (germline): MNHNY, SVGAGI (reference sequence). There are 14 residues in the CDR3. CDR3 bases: TGTGCCAGCAGTAGGGGACAGGGGTCGAACGAGCAGTACGTC. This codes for CASSRGQGSNEQYV.

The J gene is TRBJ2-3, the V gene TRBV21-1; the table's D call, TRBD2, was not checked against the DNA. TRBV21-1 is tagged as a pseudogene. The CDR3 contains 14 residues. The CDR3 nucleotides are TGTGCCAGCCTTCGGGAGGGCCTGACAGATACGCAGTATTTT. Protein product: CASLREGLTDTQYF.

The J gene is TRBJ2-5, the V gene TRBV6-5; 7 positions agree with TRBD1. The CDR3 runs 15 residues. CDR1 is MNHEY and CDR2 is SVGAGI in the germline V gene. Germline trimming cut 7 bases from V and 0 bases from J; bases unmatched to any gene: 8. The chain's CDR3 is CASIPDRTYQETQYF. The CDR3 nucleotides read TGTGCCAGCATCCCGGACAGGACCTACCAAGAGACCCAGTACTTC.

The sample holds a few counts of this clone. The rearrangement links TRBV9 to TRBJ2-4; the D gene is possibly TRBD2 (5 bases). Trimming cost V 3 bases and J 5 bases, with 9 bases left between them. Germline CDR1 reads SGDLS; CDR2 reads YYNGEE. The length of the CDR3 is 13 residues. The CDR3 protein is CASSAGLENIQYF. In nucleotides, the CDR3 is TGTGCCAGCAGCGCGGGGTTGGAAAACATTCAGTACTTC.

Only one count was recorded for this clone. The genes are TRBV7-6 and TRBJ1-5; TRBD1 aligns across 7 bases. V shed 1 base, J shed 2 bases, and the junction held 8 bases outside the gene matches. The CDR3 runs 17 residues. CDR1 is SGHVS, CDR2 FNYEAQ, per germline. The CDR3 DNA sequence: TGTGCCAGCAGCTTAGTTGGCGGACAGGCGGGCAATCAGCCCCAGCATTTT. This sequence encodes CASSLVGGQAGNQPQHF.

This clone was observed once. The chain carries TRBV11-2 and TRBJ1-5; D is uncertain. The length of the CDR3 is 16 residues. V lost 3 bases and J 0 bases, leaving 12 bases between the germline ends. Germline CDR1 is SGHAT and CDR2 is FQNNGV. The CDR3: CASSLNMGYSNQPQHF. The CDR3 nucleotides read TGTGCCAGCAGCTTGAATATGGGCTATAGCAATCAGCCCCAGCATTTT.

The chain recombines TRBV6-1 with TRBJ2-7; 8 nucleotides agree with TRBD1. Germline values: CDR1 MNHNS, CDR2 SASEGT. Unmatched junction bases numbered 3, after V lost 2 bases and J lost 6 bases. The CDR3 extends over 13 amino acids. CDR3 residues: CASSETTGVEQYV. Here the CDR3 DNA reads TGTGCCAGCAGTGAAACGACAGGGGTCGAGCAGTACGTC.

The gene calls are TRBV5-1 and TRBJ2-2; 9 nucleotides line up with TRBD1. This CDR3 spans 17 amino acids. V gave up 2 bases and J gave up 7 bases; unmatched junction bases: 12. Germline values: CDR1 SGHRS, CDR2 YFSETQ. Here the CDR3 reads CASSFIGTGSLIGELFF. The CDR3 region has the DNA TGCGCCAGCAGCTTTATCGGGACAGGGTCTTTGATCGGGGAGCTGTTTTTT. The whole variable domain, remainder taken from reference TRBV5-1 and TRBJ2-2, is KAGVTQTPRYLIKTRGQQVTLSCSPISGHRSVSWYQQTPGQGLQFLFEYFSETQRNKGNFPGRFSGRQFSNSRSEMNVSTLELGDSALYLCASSFIGTGSLIGELFFGEGSRLTVL.

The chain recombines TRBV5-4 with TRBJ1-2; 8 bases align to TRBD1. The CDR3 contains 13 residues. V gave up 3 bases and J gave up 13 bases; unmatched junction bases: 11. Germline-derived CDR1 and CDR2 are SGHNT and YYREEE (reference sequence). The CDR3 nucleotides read TGTGCCAGCAGCTCCCCAAGTCAGGGGGCAGGCACCTTC. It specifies CASSSPSQGAGTF.